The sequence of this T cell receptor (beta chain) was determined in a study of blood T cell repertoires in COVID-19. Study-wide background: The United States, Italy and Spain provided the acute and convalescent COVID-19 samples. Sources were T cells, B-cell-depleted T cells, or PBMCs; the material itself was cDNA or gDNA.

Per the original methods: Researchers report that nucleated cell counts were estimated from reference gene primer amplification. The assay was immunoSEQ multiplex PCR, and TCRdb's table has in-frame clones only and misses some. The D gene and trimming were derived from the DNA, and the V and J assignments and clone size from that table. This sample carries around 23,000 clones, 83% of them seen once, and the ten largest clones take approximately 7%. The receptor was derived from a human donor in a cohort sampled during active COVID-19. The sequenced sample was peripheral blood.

The CDR3 is CASSVGQGPSYEQYF. The CDR3 DNA sequence: TGTGCCAGCAGCGTAGGACAGGGACCTTCCTACGAGCAGTACTTC. This chain uses TRBV9 with TRBJ2-7; 7 bases map to TRBD1. This CDR3 region has 15 residues. V gave up 0 bases and J gave up 1 base; unmatched junction bases: 4. Germline V gene sequence: CDR1 SGDLS, CDR2 YYNGEE. Together with reference TRBV9 and TRBJ2-7, the CDR3 gives the full variable domain: DSGVTQTPKHLITATGQRVTLRCSPRSGDLSVYWYQQSLDQGLQFLIQYYNGEERAKGNILERFSAQQFPDLHSELNLSSLELGDSALYFCASSVGQGPSYEQYFGPGTRLTVT.